Listed below are T cell receptor beta chains from one sample, sequenced in a study of blood T cells in healthy people across ages. TCRdb reprocessed the 5' RACE reads with MiXCR, giving one entry per CDR3 protein. The sample contains under 2,000,000 distinct CDR3 sequences, around 50% of which appear only once. Specimen: blood. The receptors originated from a woman between 40 and 50 years old in good health. The CDR3 runs from the conserved cysteine through the conserved F or W. A D gene is named only where the DNA matches it firmly. The size of a clone is reported for some rows only, either as once, few or many, or as a class for expanded clones.

D gene | J gene | clone size | CDR3 length | V gene | CDR3 DNA | CDR3 protein
TRBD2 | TRBJ2-5 | - | 17 | TRBV4-2 | TGTGCCAGCAGCCAAGATTGGAGTAGCGGGGGATCGGAGACCCAGTACTTC | CASSQDWSSGGSETQYF
- | TRBJ2-7 | - | 16 | TRBV27 | TGTGCCAGCAGTGTATATCCCTCCCTAGGCCCCTACGAGCAGTACTTC | CASSVYPSLGPYEQYF
TRBD2 | TRBJ2-5 | - | 15 | TRBV5-5 | TGTGCCAGCAGCTTGCTCGGGGGGGTCCAAGAGACCCAGTACTTC | CASSLLGGVQETQYF
TRBD1 | TRBJ2-3 | - | 16 | TRBV4-2 | TGTGCCAGCAGCCACGCCGGACAGGGGGCTATAGATACGCAGTATTTT | CASSHAGQGAIDTQYF
- | TRBJ1-6 | - | 15 | TRBV15 | TGTGCCACCAAGGCGGTGGGCAGCTATAATTCACCCCTCCACTTT | CATKAVGSYNSPLHF
- | TRBJ2-2 | - | 15 | TRBV7-9 | TGTGCCAGCAGCTTTAGGGGGGCGGACACCGGGGAGCTGTTTTTT | CASSFRGADTGELFF
- | TRBJ2-5 | few | 15 | TRBV2 | TGTGCCAGCAGTAATAGCTTACGAAGGAAGGAGACCCAGTACTTC | CASSNSLRRKETQYF
- | TRBJ2-3 | few | 16 | TRBV5-1 | TGCGCCAGCAGCATGGTGGGACATTCGAGCACAGATACGCAGTATTTT | CASSMVGHSSTDTQYF
TRBD2 | TRBJ2-7 | - | 17 | TRBV15 | TGTGCCACCAGCGGAGTAGTAGGAGCGGGGGGCTCCTACGAGCAGTACTTC | CATSGVVGAGGSYEQYF
- | TRBJ1-1 | - | 11 | TRBV20-1 | TGCAGTGCCGACCATAGCACTGAAGCTTTCTTT | CSADHSTEAFF
- | TRBJ2-5 | - | 12 | TRBV20-1 | TGCAGTGCGGTCGGGGTTGTGGAGACCCAGTACTTC | CSAVGVVETQYF
TRBD1 | TRBJ1-2 | - | 15 | TRBV4-2 | TGTGCCAGCAGCCAAGGGGACAGGCTTACCTATGGCTACACCTTC | CASSQGDRLTYGYTF
- | TRBJ1-2 | many | 13 | TRBV5-1 | TGCGCCAGCAGCTTGGCCGGTATCGGCGGCTACACCTTC | CASSLAGIGGYTF
- | TRBJ1-4 | few | 14 | TRBV7-9 | TGTGCCAGCAGCTCGAACACCGCCCGTGAAAAACTGTTTTTT | CASSSNTAREKLFF
- | TRBJ1-4 | - | 11 | TRBV15 | TGTGCCACCAGCATGAGGGAAAAACTGTTTTTT | CATSMREKLFF
TRBD2 | TRBJ2-1 | - | 14 | TRBV6-5 | TGTGCCAGCAGTTACGGGACTAACTACAATGAGCAGTTCTTC | CASSYGTNYNEQFF
- | TRBJ2-1 | - | 14 | TRBV24-1 | TGTGCCACCGGGTTACAGGAAAGGGGTCATGAGCAGTTCTTC | CATGLQERGHEQFF
TRBD2 | TRBJ2-1 | - | 18 | TRBV6-5 | TGTGCCAGCAGTTACCGGCTAGCGGGGGCCAGCTCCTACAATGAGCAGTTCTTC | CASSYRLAGASSYNEQFF
- | TRBJ2-7 | - | 12 | TRBV3-1 | TGTGCCAGCAGCCACAGGGTTCACGAGCAGTACTTC | CASSHRVHEQYF
- | TRBJ2-6 | few | 17 | TRBV27 | TGTGCCAGCAGAACGGACAGTACACTCTCTGGGGCCAACGTCCTGACTTTC | CASRTDSTLSGANVLTF
- | TRBJ2-3 | - | 12 | TRBV5-1 | TGCGCCAGCAGCACGCATCAAGATACGCAGTATTTT | CASSTHQDTQYF
- | TRBJ2-4 | few | 13 | TRBV5-1 | TGCGCCAGCAGCTTTAACGGCGACGGCCATCAGTACTTC | CASSFNGDGHQYF
TRBD2 | TRBJ2-1 | - | 14 | TRBV29-1 | TGCAGCGCTATCATAGCGGGGGGGTTCAATGAGCAGTTCTTC | CSAIIAGGFNEQFF
- | TRBJ1-1 | - | 15 | TRBV9 | TGTGCCAGCAGCACCTCCGGACGCATGAACACTGAAGCTTTCTTT | CASSTSGRMNTEAFF
- | TRBJ2-5 | - | 13 | TRBV6-5 | TGTGCCAGCAGTTCAAGTATCCGGGAGACCCAGTACTTC | CASSSSIRETQYF
- | TRBJ2-1 | - | 17 | TRBV28 | TGTGCCAGCAGTTTATATCCTTGGGGCGTCCTGGGGAAAGAGCAGTCCTTC | CASSLYPWGVLGKEQSF
- | TRBJ1-6 | - | 13 | TRBV7-2 | TGTGCCAGCGGCACCCGACAGGTGGGATTTCTCCACTTT | CASGTRQVGFLHF
TRBD2 | TRBJ2-1 | few | 17 | TRBV20-1 | TGCAGTGCCGCCGGGACTAGCGGGGGGGCCTTCTACAATGAGCAGTTCTTC | CSAAGTSGGAFYNEQFF
- | TRBJ2-3 | few | 14 | TRBV7-2 | TGTGCCAGCAGTGTCCCGCCGTACACAGATACGCAGTATTTT | CASSVPPYTDTQYF
- | TRBJ2-1 | - | 14 | TRBV5-1 | TGCGCCAGCAGCATGCGGGACACCTACAATGAGCAGTTCTTC | CASSMRDTYNEQFF
- | TRBJ1-2 | - | 13 | TRBV7-2 | TGTGCCAGCAAGCCAAAAGCTAACTATGGCTACACCTTC | CASKPKANYGYTF
- | TRBJ2-1 | few | 15 | TRBV6-5 | TGTGCCAGCAGGCCGGACGGAGGAAACTACAATGAGCAGTTCTTC | CASRPDGGNYNEQFF
TRBD2 | TRBJ2-1 | few | 12 | TRBV7-9 | TGTGGGAGCGGGGGGGGATACAATGAGCAGTTCTTC | CGSGGGYNEQFF
- | TRBJ1-2 | - | 12 | TRBV20-1 | TGCAGTGCCAAAACCGAGCCCTATGGCTACACCTTC | CSAKTEPYGYTF
- | TRBJ1-6 | - | 11 | TRBV9 | TGTGCCAGCAGCGATGGCGTCACCCTCCACTTT | CASSDGVTLHF
TRBD2 | TRBJ2-5 | - | 18 | TRBV4-3 | TGCGCCAGCAGCCAAGAGACCGGGCTAGCGGGTGAGCGGCGGACCCAGTACTTC | CASSQETGLAGERRTQYF
- | TRBJ1-5 | - | 14 | TRBV6-2/TRBV6-3 | TGTGCCAGCAGCCAACTGGGGGGCGAACAGCCCCAGCATTTT | CASSQLGGEQPQHF
TRBD2 | TRBJ2-7 | - | 16 | TRBV9 | TGTGCCAGCAGCGTAGCTTGGGCGGGGGGGCTGGAGGAGCAGTACTTC | CASSVAWAGGLEEQYF
- | TRBJ2-1 | few | 14 | TRBV6-2/TRBV6-3 | TGTGCCAGCAGTACGGACAGCTCCTACAATGAGCAGTTCTTC | CASSTDSSYNEQFF
- | TRBJ2-1 | - | 15 | TRBV7-9 | TGTGCCAGTAGCTCAGTGGGGCCCTCCTACAATGAGCAGTTCTTC | CASSSVGPSYNEQFF
- | TRBJ2-6 | few | 17 | TRBV7-9 | TGTGCCAGCAGCTTAACTCGGACCAGCTCTGGGGCCAACGTCCTGACTTTC | CASSLTRTSSGANVLTF
- | TRBJ1-2 | few | 17 | TRBV12-3/TRBV12-4 | TGTGCCAGCAGACCCCCTCGAGTGGGAGGCCGGAACTATGGCTACACCTTC | CASRPPRVGGRNYGYTF
TRBD2 | TRBJ2-1 | - | 16 | TRBV5-6 | TGTGCCAGCACCCCCATGACGGGGGGAACCTACAATGAGCAGTTCTTC | CASTPMTGGTYNEQFF
TRBD1 | TRBJ1-6 | - | 15 | TRBV4-3 | TGCGCCAGCAGCCCAGAGACAGGGGTAAATTCACCCCTCCACTTT | CASSPETGVNSPLHF
TRBD2 | TRBJ2-5 | - | 14 | TRBV7-9 | TGTACCAGTGTAGCGGGGGGGCGTCAAGAGACCCAGTACTTC | CTSVAGGRQETQYF
- | TRBJ1-2 | - | 12 | TRBV14 | TGTGCCAGCAGCCAATACGGAGGTGGCTACACCTTC | CASSQYGGGYTF
TRBD2 | TRBJ2-1 | - | 21 | TRBV4-3 | TGCGCCAGCAGCCAAGACGGAGTGAGACTAGCGGGGGGGCCCGTACATAATGAGCAGTTCTTC | CASSQDGVRLAGGPVHNEQFF
- | TRBJ2-7 | - | 14 | TRBV14 | TGTGCCAGCAGCCAACGACAGAAGTACAATGAGCAGTACTTC | CASSQRQKYNEQYF
TRBD2 | TRBJ2-7 | few | 17 | TRBV6-2/TRBV6-3 | TGTGCCAGCAGTGGTCATCCGGGACTAGCCCTCCCGGGGGAGCAGTACTTC | CASSGHPGLALPGEQYF
- | TRBJ2-1 | - | 14 | TRBV24-1 | TGTGCCACCAGTGATTCACACTTCGTGGGTGAGCAGTTCTTC | CATSDSHFVGEQFF
- | TRBJ1-2 | - | 13 | TRBV29-1 | TGCAGCGTTGAGGAGCAAGAAGGGGATGGCTACACCTTC | CSVEEQEGDGYTF
TRBD2 | TRBJ2-1 | - | 16 | TRBV11-3 | TGTGCCAGCAGCTCTTATAGCGGGGGCCCCTACAATGAGCAGTTCTTC | CASSSYSGGPYNEQFF
- | TRBJ1-5 | - | 10 | TRBV21-1 | TGTGCCAGTCCCCCCAGGCCCCAGCATTTT | CASPPRPQHF
- | TRBJ2-5 | - | 18 | TRBV3-1 | TGTGCCAGCAGCCAAGACTTTGGTGGGCTTGGGGTTCAAGAGACCCAGTACTTC | CASSQDFGGLGVQETQYF
TRBD1 | TRBJ2-1 | - | 14 | TRBV6-6 | TGTGCCAGCAGTTACTCCGACAGGGTCGATGAGCAGTTCTTC | CASSYSDRVDEQFF
- | TRBJ2-7 | - | 19 | TRBV6-2/TRBV6-3 | TGTGCCAGCAGTCTTAGGCCCCCGGGACTGCGGGTACCGGACTACGAGCAGTATTTC | CASSLRPPGLRVPDYEQYF
- | TRBJ2-7 | - | 14 | TRBV12-3/TRBV12-4 | TGTGCCAGCAGTTTAGAGGCAGGAGAAGACGAGCAGTACTTC | CASSLEAGEDEQYF
- | TRBJ1-2 | - | 16 | TRBV6-2/TRBV6-3 | TGTGCCAGCAGTTACGCGGGACGTGCGATCGGAGATGGCTACACCTTC | CASSYAGRAIGDGYTF
- | TRBJ2-2 | - | 14 | TRBV29-1 | TGCAGCGTCGCCGGGAAAGCGAACACCGGGGAGCTGTTTTTT | CSVAGKANTGELFF